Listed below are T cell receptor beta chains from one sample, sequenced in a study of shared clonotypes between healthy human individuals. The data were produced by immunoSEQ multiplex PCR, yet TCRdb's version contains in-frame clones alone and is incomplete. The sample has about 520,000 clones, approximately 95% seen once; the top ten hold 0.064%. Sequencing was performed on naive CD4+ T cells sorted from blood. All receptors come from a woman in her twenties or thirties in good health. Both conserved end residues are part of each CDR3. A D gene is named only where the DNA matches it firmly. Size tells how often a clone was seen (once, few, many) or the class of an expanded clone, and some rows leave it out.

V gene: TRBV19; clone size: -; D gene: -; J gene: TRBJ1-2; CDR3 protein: CASSNRVKNYGYTF; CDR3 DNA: TGTGCCAGTAGTAACCGGGTAAAGAACTATGGCTACACCTTC
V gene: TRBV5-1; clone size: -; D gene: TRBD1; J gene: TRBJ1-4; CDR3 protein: CASSGSPRDRDEKLFF; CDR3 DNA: TGCGCCAGCAGCGGAAGTCCGCGGGACAGGGATGAAAAACTGTTTTTT
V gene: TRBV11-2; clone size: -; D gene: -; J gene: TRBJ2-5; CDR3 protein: CASSARGSRVETQYF; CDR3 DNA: TGTGCCAGCAGCGCCCGTGGAAGCAGGGTCGAGACCCAGTACTTC
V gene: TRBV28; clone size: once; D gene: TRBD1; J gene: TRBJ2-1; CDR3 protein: CASSLTGTATYNEQFF; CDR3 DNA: TGTGCCAGCAGTTTAACCGGGACAGCGACCTACAATGAGCAGTTCTTC
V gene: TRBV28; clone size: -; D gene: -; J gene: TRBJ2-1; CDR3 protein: CASSLGYNEQFF; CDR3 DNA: TGTGCCAGCAGTTTAGGGTACAATGAGCAGTTCTTC
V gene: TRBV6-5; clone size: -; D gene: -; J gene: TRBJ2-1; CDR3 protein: CASSYGHFNEQFF; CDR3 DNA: TGTGCCAGCAGTTACGGACACTTCAATGAGCAGTTCTTC
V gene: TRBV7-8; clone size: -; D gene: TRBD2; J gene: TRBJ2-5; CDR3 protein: CASSSPSGRQETQYF; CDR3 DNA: TGTGCCAGCAGCTCTCCTAGCGGGAGGCAAGAGACCCAGTACTTC
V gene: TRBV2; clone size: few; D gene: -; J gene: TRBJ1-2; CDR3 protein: CATTGTGYGYTF; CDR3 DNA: TGTGCCACTACGGGGACGGGGTATGGCTACACCTTC
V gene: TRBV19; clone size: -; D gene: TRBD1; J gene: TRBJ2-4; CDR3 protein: CASSIYVRGLAKNIQYF; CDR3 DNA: TGTGCCAGTAGTATTTATGTCAGGGGGCTAGCCAAAAACATTCAGTACTTC
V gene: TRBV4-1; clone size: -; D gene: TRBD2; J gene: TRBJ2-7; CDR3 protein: CASSQDGGTSGRGAYEQYF; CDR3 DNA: TGCGCCAGCAGCCAAGATGGGGGGACTAGCGGGAGAGGAGCCTACGAGCAGTACTTC
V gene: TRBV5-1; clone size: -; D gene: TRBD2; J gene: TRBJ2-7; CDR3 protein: CASSQAFTEVGLAPRGEQYF; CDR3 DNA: TGCGCCAGCAGCCAAGCATTCACCGAGGTAGGACTAGCTCCGCGGGGTGAGCAGTACTTC
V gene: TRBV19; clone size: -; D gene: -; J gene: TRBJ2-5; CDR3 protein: CASSNHGGTQETQYF; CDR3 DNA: TGTGCCAGTAGTAATCACGGCGGGACCCAAGAGACCCAGTACTTC
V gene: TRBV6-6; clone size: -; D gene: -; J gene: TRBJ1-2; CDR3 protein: CASSFIQTGPNYGYTF; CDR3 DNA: TGTGCCAGCAGTTTTATACAGACAGGCCCTAACTATGGCTACACCTTC
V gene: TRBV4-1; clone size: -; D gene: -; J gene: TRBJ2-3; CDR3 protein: CASSQNLAIHTDTQYF; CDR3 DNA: TGCGCCAGCAGCCAGAACCTAGCTATCCACACAGATACGCAGTATTTT
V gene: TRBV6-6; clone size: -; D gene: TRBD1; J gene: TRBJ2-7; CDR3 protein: CASSLRDRSEQYF; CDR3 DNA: TGTGCCAGCAGTCTCCGGGACAGGAGCGAGCAGTACTTC
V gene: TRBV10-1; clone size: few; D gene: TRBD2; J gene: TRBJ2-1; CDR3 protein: CASSRGGSYNEQFF; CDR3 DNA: TGCGCCAGCAGTCGGGGGGGCTCCTACAATGAGCAGTTCTTC
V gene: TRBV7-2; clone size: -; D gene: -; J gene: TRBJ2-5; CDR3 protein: CASSGSVSEQYF; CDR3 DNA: TGTGCCAGCAGCGGATCTGTCAGTGAGCAGTACTTC
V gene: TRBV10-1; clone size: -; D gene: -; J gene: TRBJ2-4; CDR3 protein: CASPTRGNGSVAKNIQYF; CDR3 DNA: TGCGCCAGCCCCACGAGAGGAAATGGCTCGGTGGCCAAAAACATTCAGTACTTC
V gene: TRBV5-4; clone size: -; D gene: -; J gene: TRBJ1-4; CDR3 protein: CASSGRGLRGANEKLFF; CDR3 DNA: TGTGCCAGCAGCGGCCGGGGTCTGAGGGGGGCTAATGAAAAACTGTTTTTT
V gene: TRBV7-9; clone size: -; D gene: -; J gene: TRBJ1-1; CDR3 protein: CASSLSQDTEAFF; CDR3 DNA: TGTGCCAGCAGCTTATCCCAAGACACTGAAGCTTTCTTT
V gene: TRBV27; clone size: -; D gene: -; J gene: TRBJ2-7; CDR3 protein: CASNQQGGYYYEQYF; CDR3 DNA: TGTGCCAGCAACCAGCAGGGTGGGTACTACTACGAGCAGTACTTC
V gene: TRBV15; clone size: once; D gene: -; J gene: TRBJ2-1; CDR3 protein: CATSRGRIGDEQFF; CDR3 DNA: TGTGCCACCAGCAGAGGGCGCATTGGGGATGAGCAGTTCTTC
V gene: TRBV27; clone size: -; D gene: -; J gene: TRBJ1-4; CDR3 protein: CASAGALANEKLFF; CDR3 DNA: TGTGCCAGCGCAGGGGCGCTCGCTAATGAAAAACTGTTTTTT
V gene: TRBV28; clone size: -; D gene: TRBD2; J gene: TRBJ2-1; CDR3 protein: CASSPGTSGPSSYNEQFF; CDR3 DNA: TGTGCCAGCAGCCCTGGGACTAGCGGGCCCAGCTCCTACAATGAGCAGTTCTTC
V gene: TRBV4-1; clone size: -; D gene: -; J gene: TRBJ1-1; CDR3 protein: CASSGVQGKGTEAFF; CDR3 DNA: TGCGCCAGCAGCGGGGTACAGGGCAAGGGGACTGAAGCTTTCTTT
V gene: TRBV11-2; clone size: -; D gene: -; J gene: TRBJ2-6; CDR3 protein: CASSVAVSGANVLTF; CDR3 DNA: TGTGCCAGCAGCGTAGCGGTCTCTGGGGCCAACGTCCTGACTTTC
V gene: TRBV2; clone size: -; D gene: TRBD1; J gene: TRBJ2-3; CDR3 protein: CASKQGSTDTQYF; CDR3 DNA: TGTGCCAGCAAACAGGGGTCCACAGATACGCAGTATTTT
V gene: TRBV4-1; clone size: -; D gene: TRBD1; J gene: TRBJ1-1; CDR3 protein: CASSHPGGTEAFF; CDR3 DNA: TGCGCCAGCAGCCATCCAGGGGGGACTGAAGCTTTCTTT
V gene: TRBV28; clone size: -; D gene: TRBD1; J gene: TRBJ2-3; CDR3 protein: CASSSGQGTDTQYF; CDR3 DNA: TGTGCCAGCAGTTCGGGACAGGGCACAGATACGCAGTATTTT
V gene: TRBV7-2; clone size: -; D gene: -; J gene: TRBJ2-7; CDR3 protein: CASSRTGPYEQYF; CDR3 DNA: TGTGCCAGCAGCCGTACAGGGCCCTACGAGCAGTACTTC
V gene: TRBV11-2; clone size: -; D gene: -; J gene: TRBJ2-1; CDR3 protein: CASSHTLGGGYNEQFF; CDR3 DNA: TGTGCCAGCAGCCACACCCTAGGGGGAGGATATAATGAGCAGTTCTTC
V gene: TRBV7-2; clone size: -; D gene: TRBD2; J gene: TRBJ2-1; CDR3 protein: CASSLGLAGKEEQFF; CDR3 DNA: TGTGCCAGCAGCTTAGGACTAGCGGGAAAGGAAGAGCAGTTCTTC
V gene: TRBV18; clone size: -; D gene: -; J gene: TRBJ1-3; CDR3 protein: CASSPLHSRQGGGNTIYF; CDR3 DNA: TGTGCCAGCTCACCCCTGCACTCGCGGCAGGGAGGCGGAAACACCATATATTTT
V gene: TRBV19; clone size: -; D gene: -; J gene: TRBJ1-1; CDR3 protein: CATTPGQGRIHRGTEAFF; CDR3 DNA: TGTGCCACCACTCCAGGTCAGGGCCGGATCCACCGGGGCACTGAAGCTTTCTTT
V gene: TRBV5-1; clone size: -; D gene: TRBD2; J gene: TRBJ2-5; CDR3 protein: CASSSGTSGIGETQYF; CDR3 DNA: TGCGCCAGCAGCTCCGGGACTAGCGGGATCGGGGAGACCCAGTACTTC
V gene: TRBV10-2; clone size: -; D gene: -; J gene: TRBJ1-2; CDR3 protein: CASSESDSYGYTF; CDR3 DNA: TGCGCCAGCAGTGAGTCGGATTCCTATGGCTACACCTTC
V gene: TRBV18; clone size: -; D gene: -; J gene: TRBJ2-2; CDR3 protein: CASSPPGQNTGELFF; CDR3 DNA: TGTGCCAGCTCACCTCCGGGCCAGAACACCGGGGAGCTGTTTTTT
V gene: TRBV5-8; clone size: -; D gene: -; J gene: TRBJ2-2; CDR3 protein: CASSLTGTGTGELFF; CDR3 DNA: TGTGCCAGCAGCTTAACCGGGACTGGAACCGGGGAGCTGTTTTTT
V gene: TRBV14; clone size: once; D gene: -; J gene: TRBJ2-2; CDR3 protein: CASSLDWNTGELFF; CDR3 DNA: TGTGCCAGCAGCCTTGATTGGAACACCGGGGAGCTGTTTTTT
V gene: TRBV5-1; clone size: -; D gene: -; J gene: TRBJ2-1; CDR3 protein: CASSLRPAPDNEQFF; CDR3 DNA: TGCGCCAGCAGCTTGAGGCCAGCCCCCGACAATGAGCAGTTCTTC
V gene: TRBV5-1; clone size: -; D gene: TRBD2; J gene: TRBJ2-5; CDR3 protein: CASSLVAGYQETQYF; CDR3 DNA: TGCGCCAGCAGCTTGGTAGCGGGGTACCAAGAGACCCAGTACTTC